These 17 T cell receptor beta chains were all obtained from the same sample, sequenced in a study of T cells in Graves' hyperthyroidism and ophthalmopathy. Regions amplified from RNA transcripts were the TCR beta CDR3 regions. When the TCR CDR3 underwent first-round RT-PCR, the HTBI primer set was used. One entry per CDR3 protein results from TCRdb running MiXCR on the multiplex PCR reads. The table has 450,000 to 600,000 distinct CDR3 sequences, 14% seen once. The sample consisted of blood. These receptors came from a woman aged 40 to 50 with Graves' hyperthyroidism.

The chain employs TRBV20-1 and TRBJ2-5; D perhaps matches TRBD2 (5 bases). CDR3 length: 15 amino acids. V was pared by 0 bases and J by 4 bases, with 15 bases between. Germline V gene sequence: CDR1 DFQATT, CDR2 SNEGSKA (reference sequence). The DNA for the CDR3 is TGCAGTGCTAGAGATCACAAAATCCGGGGAGAGACCCAGTACTTC. Protein product: CSARDHKIRGETQYF.

This clonotype was seen ten or more times. This chain connects TRBV5-1 to TRBJ2-5; no firm D call. Germline V gene data show CDR1 as SGHRS and CDR2 as YFSETQ. The CDR3 covers 15 residues. The ends were cut back, 1 base at V and 2 bases at J, with 12 bases in the middle. The CDR3 bases are TGCGCCAGCAGCTTGACTCCACTCCAACAAGAGACCCAGTACTTC. Its protein product is CASSLTPLQQETQYF.

The chain links TRBV5-5 to TRBJ2-1, with 7 nucleotides matching TRBD2. Germline trimming cut 1 base from V and 2 bases from J; bases unmatched to any gene: 15. CDR1 and CDR2 from the germline V gene are SGHKS and YYEKEE (reference sequence). This CDR3 has 19 amino acids. CDR3 coding DNA: TGTGCCAGCAGCTTGACGTTGCTCAGCGGGAATGCTGCCTACAATGAGCAGTTCTTC. Translating it yields CASSLTLLSGNAAYNEQFF.

The J gene is TRBJ1-2, the V gene TRBV10-3; the D gene is possibly TRBD1 (5 bases). The CDR3 covers 13 residues. In germline, CDR1 is ENHRY, CDR2 SYGVKD. Trimming left V 10 bases short and J 0 bases short, with 12 bases between. The CDR3 sequence is CATTGATNYGYTF. The CDR3 bases are TGTGCCACCACCGGGGCCACTAACTATGGCTACACCTTC.

The chain is built from TRBV6-5 and TRBJ2-5; 9 bases fit TRBD1. Trimming took 4 bases from V and 1 from J; bases not matched to a gene: 7. Germline CDR1 is MNHEY and CDR2 is SVGAGI. CDR3 length: 16 amino acids. Here the CDR3 DNA reads TGTGCCAGCAGTTTGATGCCGGGACAGGGCCAAGAGACCCAGTACTTC. As protein: CASSLMPGQGQETQYF.

In its sample, this clonotype was seen many times. DNA for the CDR3: TGTGCCAGCAGCCCGGGACTCTACTATGGCTACACCTTC. This encodes CASSPGLYYGYTF. The rearrangement uses TRBV28 and TRBJ1-2; D might be TRBD1 (5 bases). Trimming left V 6 bases short and J 3 bases short, with 11 bases between. Per germline, CDR1 MDHEN and CDR2 SYDVKM. CDR3 length: 13 residues.

As to this clonotype: A much bigger clone sits one base away, suggesting this may be a read error. The chain carries TRBV28 and TRBJ2-1; 12 bases are shared with TRBD1. The CDR3 covers 17 residues. Germline CDR1 and CDR2: MDHEN and SYDVKM. The CDR3 here is CASSPGTGGFSYNEQSF. For the CDR3, the DNA is TGTGCCAGCAGCCCCGGGACAGGGGGCTTCTCCTACAATGAGCAGTCCTTC.

There are a few counts of this clonotype. The chain has TRBV10-2 and TRBJ2-3, with 8 bases fitting TRBD2. V lost 7 bases to trimming and J lost 4 bases; unmatched junction nucleotides: 10. The germline V gene has CDR1 WSHSY and CDR2 SAAADI. The CDR3 is 15 amino acids. The CDR3, as DNA: TGCGCCAGCACCTCACTAGCGGCCCTGGCAGATACGCAGTATTTT. Residues: CASTSLAALADTQYF.

This clonotype was detected a few times. The V gene is TRBV3-1, the J gene TRBJ2-1; 14 positions agree with TRBD2. This CDR3 is built from 19 residues. CDR1 and CDR2 (germline): LGHDT, YNNKEL (reference sequence). V lost 0 bases, J lost 3 bases, and 7 bases stayed unmatched. Written as DNA, the CDR3 is TGTGCCAGCAGCCAAGAGGGACTAGCGGGAGCAGGGGACTACAATGAGCAGTTCTTC. This codes for CASSQEGLAGAGDYNEQFF.

This clonotype came up many times. The chain is built from TRBV11-1 and TRBJ2-2, with 9 positions matching TRBD2. CDR3 length equals 17 residues. Losses at the gene ends were 0 bases for V and 7 bases for J; bases not matched to a gene: 9. The V gene's germline CDR1 is SGHAT and CDR2 FQDESV (reference sequence). CDR3 in amino acids: CASSLADAGGPNGELFF. The DNA of the CDR3 is TGTGCCAGCAGCTTAGCGGACGCGGGAGGGCCTAACGGGGAGCTGTTTTTT.

This clonotype was seen repeatedly, ten times or more. The chain recombines TRBV24-1 with TRBJ2-2, with D possibly being TRBD1 (5 bases). V was pared by 0 bases and J by 5 bases, with 6 bases between. The germline V gene encodes CDR1 KGHDR and CDR2 SFDVKD. This CDR3 has 14 residues. CDR3 loop: CATSDLQGTGELFF. CDR3 nucleotide sequence: TGTGCCACCAGTGATTTGCAGGGTACCGGGGAGCTGTTTTTT.

This clonotype was seen at least ten times. The V call is TRBV7-9, the J call TRBJ2-5, with 9 bases fitting TRBD1. The CDR3 sequence is 16 residues long. The J segment lost 0 bases and the V segment lost 6 bases, leaving 8 bases of the junction unmatched. CDR1 is SEHNR, CDR2 FQNEAQ, per germline (reference sequence). CDR3 in amino acids: CASSQNRDRDQETQYF. The CDR3 DNA is TGTGCCAGCAGTCAGAACCGGGACAGGGACCAAGAGACCCAGTACTTC.

This clonotype was observed at least ten times. The rearrangement links TRBV11-3 to TRBJ2-1; 7 nucleotides align to TRBD1. The V segment lost 5 bases and the J segment 4 bases; nucleotides outside the gene matches: 5. Germline values: CDR1 SGHNT, CDR2 YENEEA. This CDR3 is built from 14 residues. The DNA for the CDR3 is TGTGCCAGCAGCCCGGGACAGTGGTACAATGAGCAGTTCTTC. It encodes CASSPGQWYNEQFF.

In this sample, this clonotype turned up once. The chain combines TRBV11-3 with TRBJ2-7; 9 positions match TRBD1. V gave up 5 bases and J gave up 1 base; unmatched junction bases: 9. The length of the CDR3 is 16 residues. Germline V gives CDR1 SGHNT, CDR2 YENEEA. CDR3 in amino acids: CASSRPGQGPSYEQYF. DNA of the CDR3: TGTGCCAGCAGCCGTCCGGGACAGGGACCTTCCTACGAGCAGTACTTC.

This clonotype has more than one count but fewer than ten. CDR3 coding DNA: TGTGCCAGCAGTTCCGGGACTAGCTATAACAATGAGCAGTTCTTC. The encoded protein is CASSSGTSYNNEQFF. J is TRBJ2-1 and V is TRBV28, with TRBD2 identical over 9 bases. The CDR3 loop spans 15 amino acids. V gave up 4 bases and J gave up 5 bases; unmatched junction bases: 6. CDR1 and CDR2 (germline): MDHEN, SYDVKM.

This clonotype was seen a few times. The chain recombines TRBV9 with TRBJ2-2; D remains ambiguous. Germline V gene data show CDR1 as SGDLS and CDR2 as YYNGEE. This CDR3 comprises 13 residues. V lost 0 bases to trimming and J lost 6 bases, with 6 bases between them. The CDR3 reads CASSVGDPGELFF. The CDR3 DNA reads TGTGCCAGCAGCGTAGGTGATCCCGGGGAGCTGTTTTTT.

In this sample, this clonotype turned up many times. The V call is TRBV28, the J call TRBJ1-5; D gene ambiguous. The CDR3 is made up of 14 amino acids. Germline V CDR1 and CDR2: MDHEN, SYDVKM. The V and J ends lost 0 bases and 3 bases respectively, with 6 bases between them. CDR3: CASSLWTNNQPQHF. Written as DNA, the CDR3 is TGTGCCAGCAGTTTATGGACAAACAATCAGCCCCAGCATTTT.